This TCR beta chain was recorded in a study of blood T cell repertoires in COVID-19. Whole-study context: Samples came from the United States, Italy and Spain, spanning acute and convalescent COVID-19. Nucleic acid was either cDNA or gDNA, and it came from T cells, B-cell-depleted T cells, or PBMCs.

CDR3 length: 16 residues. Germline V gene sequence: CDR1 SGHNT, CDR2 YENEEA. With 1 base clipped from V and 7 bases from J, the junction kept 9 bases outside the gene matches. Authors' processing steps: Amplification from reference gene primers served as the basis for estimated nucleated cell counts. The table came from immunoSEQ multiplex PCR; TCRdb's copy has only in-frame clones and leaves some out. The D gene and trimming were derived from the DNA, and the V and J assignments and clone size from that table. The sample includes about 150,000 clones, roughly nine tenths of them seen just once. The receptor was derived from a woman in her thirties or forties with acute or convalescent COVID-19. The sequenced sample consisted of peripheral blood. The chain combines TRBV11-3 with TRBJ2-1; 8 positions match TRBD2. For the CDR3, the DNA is TGTGCCAGCAGCTTAGGGTCTGGCGGGAGGCGGAATGAGCAGTTCTTC. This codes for CASSLGSGGRRNEQFF.